The next 30 T cell receptor beta chains were all read from a single sample in a study of post-analysis software for immune sequencing data (dated by TCRdb to 2014 to 2015). The method behind the library was PCR. Instrument used: Illumina HiSeq 2500. To reduce PCR and sequencing biases, unique molecular identifiers were incorporated into the TCR beta cDNA libraries. TCRdb took the public reads, trimmed them with fastp at Q25, ran MiXCR for clone calling and kept in-frame beta chains. Each CDR3 protein appears once, grouped with its most common genes and DNA. The sample records approximately 770,000 distinct CDR3 sequences, about 45% of which are singletons. The ten largest clones represent roughly 4.9% of the sample. Antigens of these TCRs are unknown. Paper-wide results and their limitations: Patients showed significantly higher frequencies than controls for about five TRBV segments, among them TRBV5-6, TRBV5-1 and TRBV20-1.

The sample consisted of blood. The receptor source for this set is a girl under 18 with multiple sclerosis.

This clonotype was seen once. The V gene is TRBV20-1, the J gene TRBJ2-5; 9 bases map to TRBD1. The CDR3 totals 14 residues. Germline loops: CDR1 DFQATT, CDR2 SNEGSKA (reference sequence). Trimming cost V 4 bases and J 2 bases; bases outside gene matches: 5. CDR3: CSAKGQGPQETQYF. CDR3 DNA sequence: TGCAGTGCTAAGGGACAGGGCCCTCAAGAGACCCAGTACTTC.

The rearrangement joins TRBV15 to TRBJ2-1, with 7 bases aligning to TRBD1. The CDR3 contains 16 residues. Germline CDR1 is LNHNV and CDR2 is YYDKDF (reference sequence). After removal of 5 bases from V and 5 bases from J, the junction contained 12 bases not matched to a gene. Here the CDR3 reads CATSSGEGTVHNEQFF. Here the CDR3 DNA reads TGTGCCACCAGCTCCGGGGAAGGGACAGTCCACAATGAGCAGTTCTTC.

The chain uses TRBV5-4 and TRBJ2-3; TRBD1 aligns across 8 bases. Germline trimming cut 5 bases from V and 4 bases from J; bases unmatched to any gene: 6. Per germline, CDR1 SGHNT and CDR2 YYREEE (reference sequence). This CDR3 has 14 amino acids. CDR3 loop: CASSSDRAADTQYF. DNA of the CDR3: TGTGCCAGCAGTTCGGACAGGGCCGCAGATACGCAGTATTTT.

The chain couples TRBV29-1 to TRBJ1-1, with D unclear. Germline CDR1 and CDR2: SQVTM and ANQGSEA. The V end was cut by 7 bases, the J end by 3 bases, with 15 bases between. The CDR3 is made up of 13 amino acids. As DNA, the CDR3 is TGCAGCGGTCTCGGGATATCTCACACTGAAGCTTTCTTT. Residues: CSGLGISHTEAFF.

This clonotype was counted between two and nine times. The chain recombines TRBV18 with TRBJ2-3; 10 nucleotides line up with TRBD1. The CDR3 runs to 14 residues. Trimming removed 3 bases from V and 4 bases from J; junction bases left unmatched: 1. Germline CDR1 KGHSH, CDR2 LQKENI. The CDR3 DNA sequence: TGTGCCAGCTCACCGGACAGGGGGGCAGATACGCAGTATTTT. Its translation is CASSPDRGADTQYF.

The CDR3 bases are TGTGCCAGCAGTTTATATCGCCCGGGACTAGCGGGAGGATCTGGGGAGACCCAGTACTTC. Its translation: CASSLYRPGLAGGSGETQYF. The rearrangement joins TRBV28 to TRBJ2-5; 15 bases match TRBD2. This CDR3 contains 20 residues. In germline, CDR1 is MDHEN, CDR2 SYDVKM. V lost 1 base and J lost 5; bases outside the gene matches: 14.

This clonotype was seen a few times. The chain carries TRBV29-1 and TRBJ2-7, with D maybe TRBD2 (6 bases). With 7 bases removed from V and 2 bases from J, the gap between germline ends came to 15 bases. The V gene's germline CDR1 is SQVTM and CDR2 ANQGSEA. This CDR3 spans 13 amino acids. CDR3 nucleotides: TGCAGCGCTGCCGGGACTCCGACCTACGAGCAGTACTTC. Amino acids: CSAAGTPTYEQYF.

Ten or more counts support this clonotype. The V call is TRBV7-9, the J call TRBJ2-3; a weak D match, TRBD2 (6 bases). There are 13 residues in the CDR3. The germline V gene has CDR1 SEHNR and CDR2 FQNEAQ (reference sequence). Trimming removed 0 bases at V and 5 bases at J, with 6 bases between. In DNA form, the CDR3 reads TGTGCCAGCAGCTTAGCGGGAGGAGATACGCAGTATTTT. This sequence encodes CASSLAGGDTQYF.

This clonotype was observed a few times. The chain recombines TRBV27 with TRBJ1-2, with D perhaps TRBD1 (6 bases). The germline CDR1 and CDR2 sequences are MNHEY and SMNVEV (reference sequence). This CDR3 has 14 residues. V shed 5 bases and J shed 6 bases, with 16 bases lying between them. The CDR3 region has the DNA TGTGCCAGCAGTCCGAGTACAGGGATACATGGCTACACCTTC. Translation gives CASSPSTGIHGYTF.

This clonotype was seen a few times. The chain joins TRBV29-1 to TRBJ2-7; the match to TRBD1 covers 8 bases. The CDR3 runs to 15 residues. V trimming: 3 bases; J trimming: 0 bases; junction bases outside the gene matches: 7. The germline gives CDR1 SQVTM, CDR2 ANQGSEA. CDR3 protein: CSVEVDRGPSYEQYF. CDR3 DNA: TGCAGCGTTGAGGTCGACAGGGGACCCTCCTACGAGCAGTACTTC.

The chain uses TRBV27 and TRBJ1-1; D is undetermined. This CDR3 is 15 amino acids long. V lost 2 bases and J 4 bases, leaving 14 bases between the germline ends. Germline loops: CDR1 MNHEY, CDR2 SMNVEV (reference sequence). The CDR3 DNA reads as TGTGCCAGCAGTTTAGGCGGGGAGGGAGGCACTGAAGCTTTCTTT. Translation: CASSLGGEGGTEAFF.

This sequence joins TRBV2 and TRBJ2-1; D is ambiguous. Trimming shortened V by 1 base and J by 2 bases, and 6 bases separated the two germline ends. Germline values: CDR1 SNHLY, CDR2 FYNNEI. The CDR3 has 14 amino acids. The CDR3 DNA follows: TGTGCCAGCAGTGAAGGGGTGGCCTACAATGAGCAGTTCTTC. Translated, it gives CASSEGVAYNEQFF.

CDR3 region: CSVDTGSPTGELFF. The CDR3, as DNA: TGCAGCGTTGACACAGGGTCCCCCACCGGGGAGCTGTTTTTT. The gene calls are TRBV29-1 and TRBJ2-2; D might be TRBD1 (6 bases). V gave up 3 bases and J gave up 4 bases, with 12 bases separating them. In germline, CDR1 is SQVTM, CDR2 ANQGSEA. This CDR3 has 14 residues.

The chain links TRBV7-3 to TRBJ2-1; no clear D gene. There are 13 residues in the CDR3. CDR1 SGHTA and CDR2 FQGTGA come from the germline V gene. Trimming shortened V by 6 bases and J by 10 bases, and 16 bases separated the two germline ends. The CDR3 DNA sequence: TGTGCCAGCAGTCGTGGGCTGGGAAACGAGCAGTTCTTC. Its protein product is CASSRGLGNEQFF. Full variable domain (rest looked up from reference TRBV7-3 and TRBJ2-1): GAGVSQTPSNKVTEKGKYVELRCDPISGHTALYWYRQSLGQGPEFLIYFQGTGAADDSGLPNDRFFAVRPEGSVSTLKIQRTERGDSAVYLCASSRGLGNEQFFGPGTRLTVL.

This clonotype has more than one count but fewer than ten. The V and J genes are TRBV28 and TRBJ2-7; 8 bases match TRBD2. This CDR3 spans 16 amino acids. Germline V gene lookup returns CDR1 MDHEN and CDR2 SYDVKM. V trimming: 5 bases; J trimming: 3 bases; junction bases outside the gene matches: 12. DNA for the CDR3: TGTGCCAGCAGTCCCCCGAACGGGGGGGGTTACTACGAGCAGTACTTC. It is translated as CASSPPNGGGYYEQYF.

This clonotype was detected only a few times. The chain employs TRBV24-1 and TRBJ1-2; TRBD1 aligns across 8 bases. V lost 4 bases and J lost 4; bases outside the gene matches: 7. Germline CDR1 is KGHDR and CDR2 is SFDVKD. The CDR3 has 15 amino acids. In DNA form, the CDR3 reads TGTGCCACCAGTGACCGGACAGGGAACTTCTATGGCTACACCTTC. It yields the protein CATSDRTGNFYGYTF.

This clonotype was observed a few times. The rearrangement uses TRBV9 and TRBJ2-3; possible D gene TRBD1, 5 bases. Germline V gives CDR1 SGDLS, CDR2 YYNGEE. Between the trimmed V and J ends, which lost 3 bases and 4 bases, there was a span of 18 bases. The CDR3 sequence is 16 residues long. The CDR3 DNA is TGTGCCAGCAGCGAATCCAGGGTAGGTGAGGCAGATACGCAGTATTTT. Amino acids: CASSESRVGEADTQYF.

As regards this clonotype: A junction end diverges from the germline sequence, so it may reflect a read error. This chain joins TRBV18 and TRBJ2-1; 8 bases agree with TRBD1. The CDR3 totals 16 residues. Germline V CDR1 and CDR2: KGHSH, LQKENI. For the CDR3, the DNA is TGTGCCAGCTCCCCACAAAACAGGGGGGCATACAATGAGCAGTTCTTC. It yields the protein CASSPQNRGAYNEQFF.

The chain carries TRBV7-8 and TRBJ2-1; no reliable D call. V lost 7 bases to trimming and J lost 2 bases, with 12 bases between them. This CDR3 spans 14 amino acids. Looked up from germline, CDR1 is SGHVS and CDR2 is FQNEAQ. In nucleotides, the CDR3 is TGTGCCAGCAATGGAGCGCCGACCTACAATGAGCAGTTCTTC. Translation gives CASNGAPTYNEQFF.

This clonotype was recorded only once. The genes are TRBV20-1 and TRBJ1-2, with 8 bases identical to TRBD1. CDR3 length equals 14 residues. V gave up 4 bases and J gave up 0 bases; unmatched junction bases: 4. The germline V gene has CDR1 DFQATT and CDR2 SNEGSKA (reference sequence). CDR3 residues: CSATRQGPNYGYTF. The CDR3 DNA reads as TGCAGTGCTACCCGACAGGGGCCTAACTATGGCTACACCTTC.

Here the CDR3 reads CATLPTGAEGEAFF. For the CDR3, the DNA is TGTGCCACCCTACCGACAGGGGCGGAGGGTGAAGCTTTCTTT. The chain links TRBV10-3 to TRBJ1-1; 8 nucleotides match TRBD1. With V trimmed by 10 bases and J by 7 bases, 14 bases remained unmatched. Germline V CDR1 and CDR2: ENHRY, SYGVKD. The CDR3 length is 14 residues.

The chain is built from TRBV7-2 and TRBJ2-3, with a possible D match to TRBD1 (6 bases). This CDR3 is built from 15 residues. Germline V gives CDR1 SGHTA, CDR2 FQGNSA. The V end was cut by 1 base, the J end by 2 bases, with 10 bases between. CDR3 protein: CASSLDQGSTDTQYF. In DNA, the CDR3 is TGTGCCAGCAGCTTAGACCAGGGGTCCACAGATACGCAGTATTTT.

V gene TRBV5-1 combines with J gene TRBJ2-7; D is perhaps TRBD1 (5 bases). TRBJ2-5 matches the DNA end more closely, so the J call is doubtful. CDR3 length: 12 amino acids. Per the germline V gene, CDR1 is SGHRS and CDR2 is YFSETQ. The CDR3 loop reads CASSQGVRTQYF. The CDR3 DNA reads as TGCGCCAGCAGCCAAGGGGTTCGGACCCAGTACTTC.

This clonotype was observed once. The chain combines TRBV4-3 with TRBJ1-1; 7 nucleotides agree with TRBD1. Losses at the gene ends were 0 bases for V and 5 bases for J; bases not matched to a gene: 6. From germline, CDR1 is LGHNA and CDR2 YSLEER. This CDR3 is 15 amino acids long. The CDR3 sequence: CASSQEPTGWTEAFF. CDR3 nucleotides: TGCGCCAGCAGCCAAGAGCCGACAGGGTGGACTGAAGCTTTCTTT.

The gene calls are TRBV6-5 and TRBJ2-7; D not resolved. Germline-derived CDR1 and CDR2 are MNHEY and SVGAGI. V shed 5 bases and J shed 4 bases, with 18 bases lying between them. The CDR3 spans 15 residues. The CDR3 sequence is CASSRTPRLGYEQYF. CDR3 coding DNA: TGTGCCAGCAGTCGCACTCCCAGGTTGGGATACGAGCAGTACTTC.

The chain is built from TRBV12-3 or TRBV12-4 and TRBJ2-7; TRBD1 is a possible D gene (6 bases). This CDR3 is 11 amino acids long. Deletions cut 10 bases from V and 7 bases from J, with 14 bases between. This CDR3 is CATEYTGEQYF. The CDR3 DNA reads TGTGCCACCGAGTACACAGGGGAGCAGTACTTC.

CDR3 nucleotide sequence: TGTGCCAGCAGGGGCCGTAGCACGCAGTATTTT. This gives the protein CASRGRSTQYF. The chain links TRBV6-2 or TRBV6-3 to TRBJ2-3, with D unclear. Looked up from germline, CDR1 is MNHEY and CDR2 is SVGEGT. V lost 6 bases and J 9 bases, leaving 10 bases between the germline ends. The CDR3 consists of 11 residues.

The chain carries TRBV12-3 or TRBV12-4 and TRBJ2-1, with TRBD2 matching over 10 bases. There are 15 residues in the CDR3. Losses at the gene ends were 3 bases for V and 7 bases for J; bases not matched to a gene: 6. The CDR3 region has the DNA TGTGCCAGCAGTTTTAGGGCTAGCGGGAGTAATGAGCAGTTCTTC. This translates into CASSFRASGSNEQFF.

This clonotype was seen only a few times. V and J are TRBV9 and TRBJ2-7; 8 bases align to TRBD1. Germline assignment: CDR1 SGDLS and CDR2 YYNGEE. The CDR3 has 14 amino acids. With V trimmed by 0 bases and J by 3 bases, 2 bases remained unmatched. CDR3 sequence reads: CASSVAGGGYEQYF. CDR3 bases: TGTGCCAGCAGCGTAGCAGGGGGCGGCTACGAGCAGTACTTC.

Notes on this clonotype: Since a much larger clone is just one base distant, this may be a read error. The chain joins TRBV24-1 to TRBJ2-7, with 10 nucleotides matching TRBD1. V was clipped by 4 bases and J by 7 bases; unmatched bases: 15. CDR1 is KGHDR and CDR2 is SFDVKD in the germline V gene. The CDR3 covers 17 residues. The CDR3 coding sequence is TGTGCCACCAGTGACCGCAGACAGGGGGCCACCTACAATGAGCAGTACTTC. This translates into CATSDRRQGATYNEQYF.